The clone carrying this T cell receptor (beta chain) occurred a few times. The data stem from a study of blood T cell repertoires in COVID-19. Study overall: COVID-19 samples, acute and convalescent, were from the United States, Italy and Spain. From T cells, B-cell-depleted T cells, or PBMCs came the material, which was cDNA or gDNA.

Authors' data handling: Reference gene primers were amplified, and this amplification served to estimate nucleated cell counts. The protocol was immunoSEQ multiplex PCR, while the TCRdb copy is restricted to in-frame clones and leaves out a portion. V and J calls and clone size are those listed in that table; D and trimming were worked out from the DNA. The sample lists about 250,000 clones, 86% seen once, with 2.5% to 3% in the top ten. The CDR3 is 14 amino acids. Germline lookup yields CDR1 MNHEY and CDR2 SVGEGT. After removal of 2 bases from V and 10 bases from J, the junction contained 5 bases not matched to a gene.

Sequencing was carried out using peripheral blood. The rearrangement links TRBV6-2 or TRBV6-3 to TRBJ1-1, with TRBD1 identical over 12 bases. This clonotype originated in a woman aged 25 to 39 with active or convalescent COVID-19. The CDR3 region has the DNA TGTGCCAGCAGTTACGGGACAGGGGGCCATTCAGCTTTCTTT. This translates into CASSYGTGGHSAFF.